There are many counts of the clone carrying this T cell receptor (beta chain). Its antigen is still unknown. The entry originates in a study of T cell repertoires in cytomegalovirus infection. Overall study: CMV infection and matching HLA type were both indicated by public TCR beta signatures.

Germline CDR1 SGHRS, CDR2 YFSETQ. Trimming cost V 0 bases and J 1 base; bases outside gene matches: 6. This CDR3 contains 16 residues. Study outcomes and limitations: Dominating the ex vivo response were HLA-C-restricted CMV-specific TCR beta clonotypes.

TCRdb redid the calling of the reads with MiXCR, one entry per CDR3 protein. Seen here are about 310,000 distinct CDR3 sequences, about 25% observed once, and the top ten hold 10% to 15%. This clonotype originated in a human donor in good health (CMV status not recorded). Some clones in this sample may be carry-over from other donors' samples. The chain joins TRBV5-1 to TRBJ2-7; the match to TRBD2 covers 8 bases. The sample consisted of cultured PBMCs, taken from culture after CMV antigen stimulation. The CDR3 DNA is TGCGCCAGCAGCTTGGCAGCGGGAGTCGGTTCCTACGAGCAGTACTTC. Its protein product is CASSLAAGVGSYEQYF.